Below, 6 T cell receptor beta chains from the same sample are listed, as sequenced in a study of shared clonotypes between healthy human individuals (dated by TCRdb to the early 2020s). Library preparation employed the immunoSEQ multiplex PCR assay. Here the immuneACCESS table is served through TCRdb, limited to in-frame sequences with V and J called. Missing clones are a known gap in these copies; in checked studies unresolved V genes cover under half, and the rest lacks a known reason. A total of millions of clones appear in this sample, around nine tenths of them only once. The ten largest clones add up to roughly 0.15% of the sample. Sequencing used naive CD4+ T cells sorted from blood. The sample's cell subset or site label is to be understood as: CD45RA+ positively selected. All receptors come from a man between 18 and 29 years old in good health.

J is TRBJ2-3 and V is TRBV29-1; D may match TRBD1 or TRBD2 (5 bases each). The CDR3 has 15 amino acids. Germline V gene sequence: CDR1 SQVTM, CDR2 ANQGSEA. V lost 1 base to trimming and J lost 0 bases, with 11 bases between them. The CDR3 sequence: CSVEGGTHSTDTQYF. The CDR3 bases are TGCAGCGTTGAAGGAGGGACCCATAGCACAGATACGCAGTATTTT.

For this clone: The same CDR3 can be traced to other DNA sequences in this sample. CDR3 in amino acids: CASSLGGSYEQYF. In DNA form, the CDR3 reads TGTGCCAGCAGTTTGGGCGGCTCCTACGAGCAGTACTTC. The chain combines TRBV6-5 with TRBJ2-7; no definite D call. Trimming removed 4 bases at V and 0 bases at J, with 7 bases between. The CDR3 consists of 13 residues. Germline V gives CDR1 MNHEY, CDR2 SVGAGI.

The chain has TRBV27 and TRBJ1-2; 11 nucleotides line up with TRBD1. CDR3 length equals 13 residues. Per the germline V gene, CDR1 is MNHEY and CDR2 is SMNVEV (reference sequence). With V trimmed by 6 bases and J by 7 bases, 4 bases remained unmatched. DNA for the CDR3: TGTGCCAGCAGGCGGACAGGGGGCGCTGGCTACACCTTC. Protein product: CASRRTGGAGYTF.

This clone was observed a few times. This chain joins TRBV18 and TRBJ1-5; no definite D call. This CDR3 is built from 13 residues. CDR1 is KGHSH, CDR2 LQKENI, per germline. Trimming took 2 bases from V and 5 from J, leaving 7 bases between them. In nucleotides, the CDR3 is TGTGCCAGCTCACCAGCGGTTGATCAGCCCCAGCATTTT. Protein product: CASSPAVDQPQHF. The entire variable domain, with the rest obtained from reference TRBV18 and TRBJ1-5, is as follows: NAGVMQNPRHLVRRRGQEARLRCSPMKGHSHVYWYRQLPEEGLKFMVYLQKENIIDESGMPKERFSAEFPKEGPSILRIQQVVRGDSAAYFCASSPAVDQPQHFGDGTRLSIL.

The chain carries TRBV19 and TRBJ2-2; D unclear. V lost 1 base, J lost 5 bases, and 11 bases lay in between. The germline V gene encodes CDR1 LNHDA and CDR2 SQIVND (reference sequence). This CDR3 is built from 15 residues. The CDR3 DNA is TGTGCCAGTAGTATAGTGACGCCGAGGACCGGGGAGCTGTTTTTT. It yields the protein CASSIVTPRTGELFF.

The chain has TRBV30 and TRBJ2-7, with 7 bases identical to TRBD1. CDR1 GTSNPN and CDR2 SVGIG come from the germline V gene (reference sequence). V shed 1 base and J 6 bases; nucleotides not matched to a gene: 3. The CDR3 covers 12 residues. The DNA for the CDR3 is TGTGCCTGGAGTGGTCCAGGGGGCGAGCAGTACTTC. Translated: CAWSGPGGEQYF.